These T cell receptor beta chains were read from a single sample in a study of T cells expressing NK-cell markers. TCRdb reprocessed the 5' RACE reads, with one entry per CDR3 protein and no DNA. This sample contains about 450,000 distinct CDR3 sequences. Sequenced: blood T cells: a sorted CD56 or NKG2C T cell subset, CD4+ or CD8+ T cells, or bulk PBMC T cells (not recorded which). All receptors come from a woman aged 18-69 years in good health. CDR3s include the opening cysteine and the closing phenylalanine or tryptophan.

j_call v_call cdr3_aa
TRBJ2-5 TRBV7-2 CASSSSLAGGRETQYF
TRBJ1-4 TRBV7-9 CASSLSGEKLFF
TRBJ1-5 TRBV9 CASSRGGQGQPQHF
TRBJ1-1 TRBV7-3 CASSLRGQRNTEAFF
TRBJ2-1 TRBV7-2 CASSLRDLTYNEQFF
TRBJ1-4 TRBV28 CASSQPTAADYEKLFF
TRBJ2-7 TRBV7-9 CASSPPDYTHEQYF
TRBJ2-2 TRBV5-1 CASSRRTGDTGELFF
TRBJ1-5 TRBV6-5 CASSWIRDRGPNQPQHF
TRBJ2-5 TRBV10-3 CAISDWHSQETQYF
TRBJ2-7 TRBV10-3 CAISVTGLAGVDNPYEQYF
TRBJ2-4 TRBV5-1 CASSLSPSGGPSKNIQYF
TRBJ2-1 TRBV28 CASSVGGLEYNEQFF
TRBJ2-3 TRBV29-1 CSVPRAGTGSDTQYF
TRBJ2-5 TRBV20-1 CSAGGSMETQYF
TRBJ2-1 TRBV5-6 CASSYSRGNYNEQFF
TRBJ1-6 TRBV20-1 CSARDLQTGMGSPLHF
TRBJ1-1 TRBV12-3/TRBV12-4 CASSPDRVAFF
TRBJ1-3 TRBV10-3 CAISESFGIGNTIYF
TRBJ2-5 TRBV14 CASSQQIQETQYF
TRBJ2-5 TRBV4-2 CASSQERGAQETQYF
TRBJ2-1 TRBV11-2 CASSGTGLAGDNYNEQFF
TRBJ1-1 TRBV5-1 CASSLVQAPNTEAFF
TRBJ2-7 TRBV6-1 CASRDVAYEQYF
TRBJ1-1 TRBV29-1 CSSSGPTNTEAFF
TRBJ2-4 TRBV7-2 CASSLGAGVTKNIQYF
TRBJ2-5 TRBV7-2 CASSLSGDPIQETQYF
TRBJ2-5 TRBV29-1 CSVEGSLRETQYF
TRBJ2-7 TRBV20-1 CSARDSGEEQYF
TRBJ2-4 TRBV20-1 CSARVGWRGRIAKNIQYF
TRBJ2-7 TRBV4-3 CASSQDWPDAAYEQYF
TRBJ2-1 TRBV6-2/TRBV6-3 CASSYAGYSYNEQFF
TRBJ2-5 TRBV5-4 CASYPGQGRETQYF